This passage covers 7 T cell receptor beta chains from one sample sequenced in a study of cytomegalovirus exposure and HLA in healthy donors. The study ran its PCR with 60 Vbeta and 13 Jbeta primers. Method: immunoSEQ multiplex PCR; TCRdb's copy keeps in-frame clones and lacks some. This table has about 160,000 clones, about 86% appearing once. The sample comprised PBMCs. The origin of the receptors is a woman younger than 35 in good health and CMV-seronegative.

The chain employs TRBV4-1 and TRBJ2-2, with D unresolved. V lost 6 bases to trimming and J lost 6 bases, with 17 bases between them. From germline, CDR1 is MGHRA and CDR2 YSYEKL. The CDR3 extends over 15 amino acids. This CDR3 is CASRPTRLSAGELFF. The CDR3 nucleotides read TGCGCCAGCAGGCCGACGCGGCTTAGTGCCGGGGAGCTGTTTTTT.

The rearrangement links TRBV28 to TRBJ1-1; D gene unclear. Germline CDR1 is MDHEN and CDR2 is SYDVKM. Trimming removed 3 bases at V and 4 bases at J, with 15 bases between. This CDR3 is built from 15 residues. In DNA, the CDR3 is TGTGCCAGCAGTTTGCCTGTTCCGGGGAGCACTGAAGCTTTCTTT. It is translated as CASSLPVPGSTEAFF.

The chain links TRBV19 to TRBJ1-1; 7 nucleotides line up with TRBD1. Germline CDR1 LNHDA, CDR2 SQIVND (reference sequence). The CDR3 spans 14 residues. V shed 6 bases, J shed 3 bases, and the junction held 7 bases outside the gene matches. The CDR3 nucleotides read TGTGCCAGTAGCAGACAGGGATCAGACACTGAAGCTTTCTTT. This sequence encodes CASSRQGSDTEAFF.

This clone has just a few counts. The V call is TRBV2, the J call TRBJ1-1; D might be TRBD1 (6 bases). This CDR3 has 13 residues. Trimming took off 4 bases at V and 4 bases at J, with 10 bases between the two ends. CDR1 SNHLY and CDR2 FYNNEI come from the germline V gene. CDR3 DNA sequence: TGTGCCAGCAGTGGGGAAGGGGGCACTGAAGCTTTCTTT. Encoded protein: CASSGEGGTEAFF.

This clone was seen just once. This chain links TRBV29-1 with TRBJ1-1; the D gene is possibly TRBD1 (5 bases). The CDR3 sequence is 14 residues long. CDR1 SQVTM and CDR2 ANQGSEA come from the germline V gene. V lost 1 base, J lost 1 base, and 10 bases lay in between. The CDR3: CSVEVRQGNTEAFF. The CDR3 coding sequence is TGCAGCGTTGAAGTGCGTCAGGGGAACACTGAAGCTTTCTTT.

This clone showed up just once. The chain joins TRBV28 to TRBJ1-2; perhaps TRBD1 as D (5 bases). This CDR3 is built from 16 residues. The germline CDR1 and CDR2 sequences are MDHEN and SYDVKM. The V end was cut by 5 bases, the J end by 4 bases, with 20 bases between. The CDR3 sequence is CASSPLGTTSTYGYTF. The CDR3 nucleotides are TGTGCCAGCAGTCCACTGGGGACTACCTCTACCTATGGCTACACCTTC.

Regarding this clone: The conserved final phenylalanine or tryptophan is absent from the CDR3, which likely points to a read error. It is unclear where the CDR3 begins or ends on the DNA, so no DNA is shown, and the CDR3 is as TCRdb lists it. The gene calls are TRBV9 and TRBJ2-4; the table's D call, TRBD2, was not checked against the DNA. From germline, CDR1 is SGDLS and CDR2 YYNGEE. With termini counted, the CDR3 has 14 amino acids. CDR3: CASSVGVGGGRNGL.